One and the same sample provided the 14 T cell receptor beta chains below, sequenced in a study of cytotoxic CD8 clonotypes in ibrutinib-treated CLL (dated by TCRdb to the early 2020s). The library was generated by the immunoSEQ multiplex PCR assay. As stored in TCRdb, this immuneACCESS dataset retains in-frame rearrangements with V and J assigned. A fraction of the clones does not appear; measured against another copy, unresolved V genes explain less than half of the discrepancy, and the remainder lacks a known reason. For this sample there are under 300,000 clones; less than 85% appear just once. Of the sample, about 5.7% is held by the ten largest clones. Explained via the paper, the time point label denotes: progressive disease on ibrutinib. The specimen was PBMCs, collected at disease progression, from a patient treated with ibrutinib. These receptors originate from a human donor with chronic lymphocytic leukemia.

This clone has only a few counts. Other DNA sequences of this sample code for an identical CDR3. This chain links TRBV6-5 with TRBJ1-5, with 7 bases aligning to TRBD1. This CDR3 spans 14 amino acids. The germline V gene has CDR1 MNHEY and CDR2 SVGAGI. Trimming removed 5 bases from V and 4 bases from J; junction bases left unmatched: 5. The CDR3 region is CASSTGTDNQPQHF. The DNA of the CDR3 is TGTGCCAGCAGTACCGGGACAGATAATCAGCCCCAGCATTTT.

The chain recombines TRBV7-9 with TRBJ1-6, with TRBD1 matching 7 bases. Per germline, CDR1 SEHNR and CDR2 FQNEAQ (reference sequence). This CDR3 has 15 residues. J lost 9 bases, V lost 4 bases, and 9 bases had no gene match. The CDR3 sequence is CASSSQGNFVSPLHF. The DNA for the CDR3 is TGTGCCAGCAGCTCACAGGGGAACTTCGTTTCACCCCTCCACTTT.

The sample holds a few counts of this clone. The chain carries TRBV29-1 and TRBJ1-2, with D uncertain. Germline-derived CDR1 and CDR2 are SQVTM and ANQGSEA. The germline V and J ends were trimmed by 7 bases and 6 bases, with 15 bases remaining between them. This CDR3 contains 12 residues. CDR3: CSARRPPDGYTF. The CDR3 DNA follows: TGCAGCGCCCGAAGGCCTCCAGATGGCTACACCTTC.

The chain links TRBV6-1 to TRBJ2-7; D might be TRBD2 (6 bases). This CDR3 is 12 amino acids long. Germline loops: CDR1 MNHNS, CDR2 SASEGT. V lost 6 bases, J lost 7 bases, and 13 bases lay in between. The CDR3 DNA follows: TGTGCCAGCAGCAGACTAGATGCGGAGCAGTACTTC. Translating gives CASSRLDAEQYF.

About this clone: A junction end diverges from the germline sequence, so it may reflect a read error. The chain couples TRBV7-9 to TRBJ2-7; D may match TRBD1 or TRBD2 (5 bases each). Germline lookup yields CDR1 SEHNR and CDR2 FQNEAQ (reference sequence). CDR3 length equals 14 residues. The CDR3 sequence is CASSLGGYGYEQHF. CDR3 DNA: TGTGCCAGCAGCTTAGGGGGGTACGGCTACGAGCAGCACTTC.

This clone turned up a few times. This chain uses TRBV5-4 with TRBJ2-2; 7 bases are a match to TRBD2. CDR3 length: 15 residues. The germline V gene has CDR1 SGHNT and CDR2 YYREEE (reference sequence). V lost 1 base and J lost 2; bases outside the gene matches: 2. The CDR3 is CASSLLAANTGELFF. CDR3 nucleotides: TGTGCCAGCAGCTTGCTAGCGGCCAACACCGGGGAGCTGTTTTTT.

This chain links TRBV7-6 with TRBJ2-7, with 10 bases matching TRBD2. The CDR3 sequence is 16 residues long. The germline gives CDR1 SGHVS, CDR2 FNYEAQ. With 1 base clipped from V and 5 bases from J, the junction kept 8 bases outside the gene matches. The CDR3 here is CASSLGGSGRLHEQYF. The CDR3 nucleotides read TGTGCCAGCAGCTTAGGGGGTAGCGGGAGGCTACACGAGCAGTACTTC.

The chain recombines TRBV7-8 with TRBJ2-2, with TRBD2 as a possible D gene (6 bases). The V gene's germline CDR1 is SGHVS and CDR2 FQNEAQ. The V gene lost 6 bases and the J gene lost 13 bases, with 18 bases spanning the gap. The CDR3 consists of 13 residues. CDR3: CASRFPGVEGLFF. The CDR3 DNA follows: TGTGCCAGCAGATTCCCGGGGGTTGAGGGGCTGTTTTTT. Complete variable domain (other parts from reference TRBV7-8 and TRBJ2-2): GAGVSQSPRYKVAKRGQDVALRCDPISGHVSLFWYQQALGQGPEFLTYFQNEAQLDKSGLPSDRFFAERPEGSVSTLKIQRTQQEDSAVYLCASRFPGVEGLFFGEGSRLTVL.

The chain has TRBV6-5 and TRBJ1-3; 7 bases fit TRBD1. The V and J ends lost 2 bases and 3 bases, in that order; junction bases with no gene match: 7. There are 16 residues in the CDR3. Germline V gives CDR1 MNHEY, CDR2 SVGAGI. The chain's CDR3 is CASSYTATGIGNTIYF. The CDR3 region has the DNA TGTGCCAGCAGTTACACAGCGACAGGGATTGGAAACACCATATATTTT.

CDR3 bases: TGCAGCGTTGAAGATTTCTACGAGCAGTACTTC. Its protein is CSVEDFYEQYF. The chain combines TRBV29-1 with TRBJ2-7; D gene uncertain. The CDR3 is 11 amino acids. The V gene lost 0 bases and the J gene lost 3 bases, with 3 bases spanning the gap. CDR1 and CDR2 from the germline V gene are SQVTM and ANQGSEA.

CDR3 sequence reads: CASSPKPERGPQHF. Here the CDR3 DNA reads TGTGCCAGCTCACCAAAGCCAGAAAGGGGGCCCCAGCATTTT. The rearrangement uses TRBV18 and TRBJ1-5; D is perhaps TRBD1 (5 bases). The CDR3 runs 14 residues. The V gene's germline CDR1 is KGHSH and CDR2 LQKENI. V was cut by 2 bases and J by 9 bases, with 14 bases left in between.

The V and J genes are TRBV10-3 and TRBJ2-1, with 7 bases that match TRBD2. V dropped 11 bases and J dropped 2; count of bases not matched to a gene: 6. The CDR3 is 13 amino acids. CDR1 is ENHRY and CDR2 is SYGVKD in the germline V gene. The CDR3 spells CASGAGTYNEQFF. The CDR3, as DNA: TGTGCCTCGGGAGCGGGAACCTACAATGAGCAGTTCTTC.

The rearrangement uses TRBV28 and TRBJ1-2, with TRBD1 identical over 10 bases. The CDR3 has 14 amino acids. CDR1 and CDR2 from the germline V gene are MDHEN and SYDVKM. J was trimmed by 4 bases and V by 6 bases; bases with no gene match: 5. The CDR3 nucleotides read TGTGCCAGCAGGAGGGGACAGGGGAGCTATGGCTACACCTTC. The encoded protein is CASRRGQGSYGYTF.

V gene TRBV18 combines with J gene TRBJ1-2; 10 bases fit TRBD1. CDR3 size: 13 residues. J was trimmed by 5 bases and V by 3 bases; bases with no gene match: 0. The germline V gene encodes CDR1 KGHSH and CDR2 LQKENI. CDR3 in DNA: TGTGCCAGCTCACCGGACAGGGGGTATGGCTACACCTTC. It codes for CASSPDRGYGYTF.